These 7 T cell receptor beta chains were sequenced from one sample in a study of Ad26.COV2.S vaccination and SARS-CoV-2 variants. Profiled with immunoSEQ multiplex PCR; TCRdb holds only in-frame clones, not every one. Of over 200,000 clones listed, roughly 90% were seen once; the top ten hold around a tenth. Treatment meaning: roughly 20 received Ad26.COV2.S at low or high dose, single or two shots; 5 received placebo; per-sample allocation not given. The investigators took samples on day 63 after the first vaccine or placebo injection. Specimen: peripheral blood, collected in a trial of Ad26.COV2.S vaccine versus placebo. The receptors here all came from a person aged 18-65 years who received the Ad26.COV2.S COVID-19 vaccine or a placebo.

The chain carries TRBV25-1 and TRBJ2-5; weak D call: TRBD1 (5 bases). Between the trimmed V and J ends, which lost 7 bases and 1 base, there was a span of 10 bases. Germline assignment: CDR1 MGHDK and CDR2 SYGVNS. This CDR3 contains 13 residues. The CDR3 DNA follows: TGTGCCAGCACTTCTGACAGCCAAGAGACCCAGTACTTC. Its translation is CASTSDSQETQYF.

The chain combines TRBV19 with TRBJ1-1, with 8 bases aligning to TRBD1. CDR1 is LNHDA, CDR2 SQIVND, per germline (reference sequence). V was clipped by 6 bases and J by 5 bases; unmatched bases: 11. This CDR3 comprises 15 residues. For the CDR3, the DNA is TGTGCCAGTAGCTTCCTTCCAGGGGGCTGGACTGAAGCTTTCTTT. Translated, it gives CASSFLPGGWTEAFF. The full variable domain, rest sourced from reference TRBV19 and TRBJ1-1, is DGGITQSPKYLFRKEGQNVTLSCEQNLNHDAMYWYRQDPGQGLRLIYYSQIVNDFQKGDIAEGYSVSREKKESFPLTVTSAQKNPTAFYLCASSFLPGGWTEAFFGQGTRLTVV.

This clone has only one observation. The gene calls are TRBV12-3 or TRBV12-4 and TRBJ2-7; 7 bases agree with TRBD1. The ends lost 5 bases at V and 5 bases at J; junction bases unmatched: 6. This CDR3 is 13 amino acids long. The CDR3 region is CASSQRGRNEQYF. The CDR3 DNA reads as TGTGCCAGCAGTCAAAGGGGGCGCAACGAGCAGTACTTC.

Only a few counts were recorded for this clone. The chain has TRBV7-8 and TRBJ2-7, with D perhaps TRBD1 (5 bases). CDR1 and CDR2 from the germline V gene are SGHVS and FQNEAQ. The CDR3 covers 13 residues. Trimming left V 6 bases short and J 5 bases short, with 14 bases between. The CDR3 nucleotides are TGTGCCAGCAGTGGCCGCGGCAGGGACGAGCAGTACTTC. Protein sequence: CASSGRGRDEQYF.

About this clone: The DNA is left out, because the CDR3 cannot be placed on it with certainty; the CDR3 is given as TCRdb lists it. The chain combines TRBV7-2 with TRBJ2-1; no DNA check was done on the table's D call, TRBD2. CDR1 is SGHTA, CDR2 FQGNSA, per germline. The CDR3 totals 14 residues, both ends included. CDR3 region: CASSSGVSYNEQFF.

The chain joins TRBV20-1 to TRBJ2-2; 12 nucleotides line up with TRBD1. Germline CDR1 and CDR2: DFQATT and SNEGSKA (reference sequence). V was pared by 3 bases and J by 2 bases, with 1 base of the junction left unmatched. This CDR3 has 15 residues. In DNA, the CDR3 is TGCAGTGCTAGTGGGACAGGGGGCAACACCGGGGAGCTGTTTTTT. This sequence encodes CSASGTGGNTGELFF.

The genes are TRBV13 and TRBJ2-3; 7 bases match TRBD1. Unmatched junction bases numbered 6, after V lost 5 bases and J lost 4 bases. CDR1 PRHDT and CDR2 FYEKMQ come from the germline V gene (reference sequence). This CDR3 is 14 amino acids long. As DNA, the CDR3 is TGTGCCAGCAGCCACAGGGGTAGCGCAGATACGCAGTATTTT. It translates to CASSHRGSADTQYF.